This record concerns one TCR beta chain sequence. Its antigen is currently not known. Base quality data are lacking; no much larger clone is found one base away. Participants in the prospective study were enrolled through a virtual design, were aged roughly 18 to 100 years, and lived in roughly 26 United States geographic areas. To assign participants to cohorts, the prospective study relied on clinical history that participants themselves reported in a screening survey and a study questionnaire. ImmuneRACE Cohort 3 recovered participants were defined by two consecutive negative NP/OP PCR tests, healthcare professional clearance, or symptom resolution. In the prospective study, mobile phlebotomists collected whole blood, serum and a nasopharyngeal or oropharyngeal swab from each participant. Participants in the prospective study had the option to provide additional blood draws and questionnaires over a roughly two-month period. Before DNA extraction, blood samples from the prospective study were shipped at room temperature or frozen.

This entry comes from a study of blood T cell repertoires in COVID-19 (dated by TCRdb to the early 2020s). Some background on the complete study: The collaborator samples originated in the United States, Italy and Spain and spanned the acute and convalescent phases of COVID-19. The material from the prospective study consisted of cDNA or gDNA derived from T cells, B-cell-depleted T cells, or PBMCs. Deeply sampled blood TCRbeta repertoires from subjects exposed to, actively infected with, or recovered from COVID-19 were included in the dataset. The repertoires were released in a freely available public database meant as a resource for research on the immune response to SARS-CoV-2. The samples were drawn from two sources: the first 160 participants of the ongoing ImmuneRACE study, and 1,000 to 1,500 subjects contributed by 6 global collaborators. A de-identified subject ID, COVID-19 status, age in years and sex were almost always included in the sample metadata. Where HLA class I and class II types were available, the types were taken from metadata supplied by the sample provider, not from assay-based typing.

What the research found in general, with its limitations: The amount of clinical and demographic metadata varied by source and participant and was provided uncurated.

TCRbeta CDR3 regions were amplified from genomic DNA by means of the immunoSEQ Assay, a bias-controlled multiplex PCR. The authors processed their data as follows. The number of nucleated cells in each sample was estimated by amplification of reference gene primers within the assay. Sequence reads were collapsed and filtered to measure the absolute abundance of every unique TCRbeta CDR3 rearrangement. For each sample, productive Simpson clonality was calculated as the square root of Simpson's diversity index across productive rearrangements. Not all clones reach the TCRdb copy of this immuneACCESS table, which keeps in-frame sequences only. Checked studies attribute under half of the gap to unresolved V genes and leave the rest unexplained. V and J calls and clone size are those listed in that table; D and trimming were worked out from the DNA. This sample holds 500,000 or so clones; roughly 87% were observed only once. The ten top clones hold 0.7% of the sample.

Sequenced sample: PBMCs or T cells enriched from blood (not recorded which). The sequence came from a woman under 30 who had recovered from COVID-19.

The CDR3 here reads CASSLWDRGMDTQYF. The bases are TGTGCCAGCAGCCTTTGGGACAGGGGTATGGATACGCAGTATTTT. Recombination connected TRBV5-4 to TRBJ2-3; a stretch of 10 junction bases matches TRBD1. The CDR3 has 15 amino acids, counting the end cysteine and phenylalanine. The entry retains the CDR3 DNA only, 45 bases that are in frame from base 1. The germline V and J ends show losses of 4 bases and 6 bases respectively, and no gene match explains 8 bases of the junction. The germline V gene (reference sequence) specifies SGHNT as CDR1 and YYREEE as CDR2.